This T cell receptor (beta chain) was documented in a study of blood T cells in healthy people across ages. PCR was performed a second time for about 7 to 11 cycles using a sample-barcoded 5' primer and a J-beta primer mix. TCRdb re-called the 5' RACE reads through MiXCR, storing one row per CDR3 protein. The sample yields approximately 780,000 distinct CDR3 sequences, about a quarter seen once. In this sample, this clonotype turned up a few times. Trimming removed 1 base from V and 1 base from J, with 15 bases in between. Germline V gives CDR1 SGHKS, CDR2 YYEKEE (reference sequence). There are 16 residues in the CDR3. Extraction of total RNA produced a minimum of 5 micrograms from each sample. These data also featured in a second study, about T cells of mothers and their children. As that report states: Samples came from a few healthy Caucasian mothers and their six children. Extraction yielded RNA that went, in full, into cDNA synthesis at about 1.5 ug per 15 ul. The second PCR's M1S primer added sample barcodes and 2-4 random nucleotides.

This clonotype originated in a boy aged 10-17 years in good health. J is TRBJ2-7 and V is TRBV5-5, with D unclear. Sequenced sample: blood. The CDR3 sequence is CASSLIRDYLSYEQYF. Here the CDR3 DNA reads TGTGCCAGCAGCTTGATTAGGGATTACCTATCCTACGAGCAGTACTTC.